The T cell receptor beta chain under discussion was sequenced for a study of identical twins. Study-wide points: Reduced insertions were recorded for abundant cord blood beta clonotypes, with no such pattern in memory repertoires.

In its sample, this clonotype was seen a few times. What it binds is unknown. TCRdb independently ran MiXCR on the 5' RACE reads; one entry per CDR3 protein. The sample lists approximately 250,000 distinct CDR3 sequences; 6% to 7% were seen once. V gave up 0 bases and J gave up 4 bases, with 6 bases separating them. This CDR3 region has 13 residues. Germline V gene lookup returns CDR1 SGHVS and CDR2 FNYEAQ. The same specimen was also included in a second study, on T cells expressing NK-cell markers. As that study records: The authors sequenced eight donors, of whom seven were HCMV-seropositive and one was seronegative. Restriction of the sorted population to alpha-beta TCR T cells was achieved in several experiments with an anti-gamma-delta TCR antibody. These clonotypes additionally ranked first within the CD3+CD56-NKG2C+ fraction of a few donors.

Sequenced sample: CD8+ T cells sorted from blood. The origin of this receptor is a woman between 18 and 30 years old in good health. This chain joins TRBV7-6 and TRBJ1-1; no firm D call. The CDR3 nucleotides read TGTGCCAGCAGCTTAGCCGACTTCACTGAAGCTTTCTTT. Its translation: CASSLADFTEAFF.